This is a list of T cell receptor beta chains from one sample in a study of early T cells in non-severe SARS-CoV-2 infection. TCRdb analysed the 5' RACE reads with MiXCR anew, one entry per CDR3 protein. The table has some 50,000 distinct CDR3 sequences, about 9.3% seen once; the top ten hold roughly 4%. Sequenced material: whole blood. The receptor set was obtained from an adult who was a healthcare worker with PCR-confirmed SARS-CoV-2 infection or an uninfected control (not recorded which). The CDR3 runs from the conserved cysteine through the conserved F or W. Fields, in order: CDR3 protein, CDR3 DNA, clone size, V gene, D gene, J gene. D genes are given only for firm matches. Size values are once, few and many counts, or a class for expanded clones, and some rows have none.

CASSSPGGETQYF | TGTGCCAGCAGCTCCCCCGGTGGCGAGACGCAGTATTTT | - | TRBV11-1 | - | TRBJ2-3
CASSRDIRGGELFF | TGTGCCAGCAGTCGAGATATCCGGGGCGGGGAGCTGTTTTTT | few | TRBV6-5 | - | TRBJ2-2
CASSLAHVKKETQYF | TGTGCCAGCAGCTTAGCGCATGTCAAGAAAGAGACCCAGTACTTC | many | TRBV7-2 | - | TRBJ2-5
CSRSRPYNEQFF | TGCAGCCGTTCGAGACCCTACAATGAGCAGTTCTTC | many | TRBV20-1 | - | TRBJ2-1
CASIPPKETEAFF | TGTGCCAGCATTCCACCCAAGGAGACTGAAGCTTTCTTT | few | TRBV6-1 | - | TRBJ1-1
CASSSGPPGETQYF | TGTGCCAGCAGCTCCGGGCCCCCGGGGGAGACCCAGTACTTC | few | TRBV7-3 | - | TRBJ2-5
CASSAPSDTQYF | TGCGCCAGCAGCGCCCCTTCGGATACGCAGTATTTT | many | TRBV5-1 | - | TRBJ2-3
CASSLAGSRRNEQFF | TGTGCCAGCAGCTTGGCGGGGAGCAGGCGCAATGAGCAGTTCTTC | many | TRBV5-4 | - | TRBJ2-1
CASSLSWDRGIDEQFF | TGTGCCAGCAGTTTATCGTGGGACAGGGGTATCGATGAGCAGTTCTTC | many | TRBV27 | TRBD1 | TRBJ2-1
CASKDPRHLYNEQFF | TGTGCCAGCAAGGACCCGAGACACCTATACAATGAGCAGTTCTTC | many | TRBV6-6 | - | TRBJ2-1